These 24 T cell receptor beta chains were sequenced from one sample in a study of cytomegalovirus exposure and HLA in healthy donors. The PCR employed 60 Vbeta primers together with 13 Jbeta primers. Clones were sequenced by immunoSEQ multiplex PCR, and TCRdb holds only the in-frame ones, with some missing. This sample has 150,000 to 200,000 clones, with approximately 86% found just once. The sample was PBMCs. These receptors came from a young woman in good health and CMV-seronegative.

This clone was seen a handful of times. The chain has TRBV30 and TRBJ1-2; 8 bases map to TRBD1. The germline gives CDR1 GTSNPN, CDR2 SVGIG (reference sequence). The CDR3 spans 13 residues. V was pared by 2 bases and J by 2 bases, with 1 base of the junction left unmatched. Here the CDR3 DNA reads TGTGCCTGGAGTCGGACAGGGAACTATGGCTACACCTTC. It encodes CAWSRTGNYGYTF.

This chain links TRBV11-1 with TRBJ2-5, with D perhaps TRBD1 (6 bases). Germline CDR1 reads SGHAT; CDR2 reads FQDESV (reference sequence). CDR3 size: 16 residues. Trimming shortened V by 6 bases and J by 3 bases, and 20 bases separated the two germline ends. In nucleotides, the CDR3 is TGTGCCAGCAGACAGGGTCTTGGAAGTCAGAAAGAGACCCAGTACTTC. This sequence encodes CASRQGLGSQKETQYF.

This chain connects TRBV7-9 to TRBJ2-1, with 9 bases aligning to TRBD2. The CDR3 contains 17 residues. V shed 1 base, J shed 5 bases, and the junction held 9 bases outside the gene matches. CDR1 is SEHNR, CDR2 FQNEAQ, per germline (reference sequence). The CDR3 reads CASSLVSGLAGNNEQFF. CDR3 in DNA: TGTGCCAGCAGCTTAGTATCAGGTCTAGCGGGGAACAATGAGCAGTTCTTC.

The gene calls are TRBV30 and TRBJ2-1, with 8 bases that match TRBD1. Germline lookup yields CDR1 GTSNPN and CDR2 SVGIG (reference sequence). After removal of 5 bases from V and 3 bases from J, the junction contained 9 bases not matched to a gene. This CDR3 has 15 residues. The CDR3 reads CAWGPQGGLYNEQFF. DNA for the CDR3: TGTGCCTGGGGGCCACAGGGGGGTCTCTACAATGAGCAGTTCTTC. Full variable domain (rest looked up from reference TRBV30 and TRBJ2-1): SQTIHQWPATLVQPVGSPLSLECTVEGTSNPNLYWYRQAAGRGLQLLFYSVGIGQISSEVPQNLSASRPQDRQFILSSKKLLLSDSGFYLCAWGPQGGLYNEQFFGPGTRLTVL.

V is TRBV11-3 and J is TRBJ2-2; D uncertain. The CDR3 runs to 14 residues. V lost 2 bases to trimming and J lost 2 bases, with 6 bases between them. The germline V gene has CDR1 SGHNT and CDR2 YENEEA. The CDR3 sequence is CASSLNRNTGELFF. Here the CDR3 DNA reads TGTGCCAGCAGCTTAAACAGAAACACCGGGGAGCTGTTTTTT.

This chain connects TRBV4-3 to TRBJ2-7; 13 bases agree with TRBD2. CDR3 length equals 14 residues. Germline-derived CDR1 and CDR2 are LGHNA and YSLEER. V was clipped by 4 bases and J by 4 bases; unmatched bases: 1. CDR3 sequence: CASSLGLAGYEQYF. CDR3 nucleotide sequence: TGCGCCAGCAGCCTGGGACTAGCGGGATACGAGCAGTACTTC.

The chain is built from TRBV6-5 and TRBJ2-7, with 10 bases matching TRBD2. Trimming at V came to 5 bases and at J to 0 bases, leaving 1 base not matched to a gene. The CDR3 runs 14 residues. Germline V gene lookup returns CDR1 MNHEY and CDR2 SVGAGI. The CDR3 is CASSEREGSYEQYF. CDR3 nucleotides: TGTGCCAGCAGTGAGCGGGAGGGCTCCTACGAGCAGTACTTC.

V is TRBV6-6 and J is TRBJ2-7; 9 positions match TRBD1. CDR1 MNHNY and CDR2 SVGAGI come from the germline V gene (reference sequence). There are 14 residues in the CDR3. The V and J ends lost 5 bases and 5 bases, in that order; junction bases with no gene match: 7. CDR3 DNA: TGTGCCAGCAGTCCCCGGACAGGGGTGGACGAGCAGTACTTC. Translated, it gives CASSPRTGVDEQYF.

The CDR3 region is CASSLVGTVNTEAFF. CDR3 DNA sequence: TGTGCCAGCAGCTTGGTAGGGACAGTTAACACTGAAGCTTTCTTT. V usage is TRBV5-5 and J usage is TRBJ1-1; 7 bases line up with TRBD1. With 0 bases clipped from V and 2 bases from J, the junction kept 4 bases outside the gene matches. The CDR3 sequence is 15 residues long. Germline lookup yields CDR1 SGHKS and CDR2 YYEKEE (reference sequence).

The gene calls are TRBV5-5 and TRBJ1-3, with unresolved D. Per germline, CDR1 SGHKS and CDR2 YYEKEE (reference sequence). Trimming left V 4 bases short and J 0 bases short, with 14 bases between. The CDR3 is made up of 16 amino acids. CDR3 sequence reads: CASSTFVGISGNTIYF. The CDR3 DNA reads TGTGCCAGCAGCACTTTCGTCGGGATCTCTGGAAACACCATATATTTT.

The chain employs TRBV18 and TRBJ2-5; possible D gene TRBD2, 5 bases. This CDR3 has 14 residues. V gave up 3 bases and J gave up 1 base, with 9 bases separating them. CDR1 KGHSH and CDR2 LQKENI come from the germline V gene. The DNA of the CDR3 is TGTGCCAGCTCACCGGCGGGTACCCAAGAGACCCAGTACTTC. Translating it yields CASSPAGTQETQYF.

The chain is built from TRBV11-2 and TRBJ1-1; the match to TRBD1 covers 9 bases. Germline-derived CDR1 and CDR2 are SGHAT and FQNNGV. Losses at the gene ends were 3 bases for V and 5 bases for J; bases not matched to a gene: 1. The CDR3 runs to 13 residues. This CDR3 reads CASSFDRGTEAFF. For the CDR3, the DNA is TGTGCCAGCAGCTTCGACAGGGGGACTGAAGCTTTCTTT.

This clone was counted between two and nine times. The CDR3: CASSPLRGGDGYTF. As DNA, the CDR3 is TGTGCCAGCAGCCCTCTGAGGGGGGGGGACGGCTACACCTTC. The chain is built from TRBV2 and TRBJ1-2; TRBD1 is a possible D gene (6 bases). The CDR3 has 14 amino acids. V was trimmed by 6 bases and J by 8 bases, leaving 19 bases between them. Germline V lookup: CDR1 SNHLY, CDR2 FYNNEI.

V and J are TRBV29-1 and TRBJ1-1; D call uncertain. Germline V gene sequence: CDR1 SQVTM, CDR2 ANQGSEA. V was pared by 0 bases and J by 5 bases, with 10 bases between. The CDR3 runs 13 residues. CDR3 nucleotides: TGCAGCGTTGAAGATCCTATCCGGACTGAAGCTTTCTTT. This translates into CSVEDPIRTEAFF.

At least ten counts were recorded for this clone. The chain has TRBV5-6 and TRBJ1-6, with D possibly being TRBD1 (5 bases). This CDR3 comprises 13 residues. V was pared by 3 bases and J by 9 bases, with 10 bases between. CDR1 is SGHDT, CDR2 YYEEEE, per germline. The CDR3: CASSYPGVSPLHF. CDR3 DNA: TGTGCCAGCAGCTACCCGGGGGTTTCACCCCTCCACTTT.

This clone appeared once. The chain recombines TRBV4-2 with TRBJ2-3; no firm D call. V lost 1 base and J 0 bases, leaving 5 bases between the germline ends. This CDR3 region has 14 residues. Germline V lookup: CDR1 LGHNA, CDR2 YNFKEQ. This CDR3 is CASSQVSSTDTQYF. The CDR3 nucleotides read TGTGCCAGCAGCCAAGTTAGTAGCACAGATACGCAGTATTTT.

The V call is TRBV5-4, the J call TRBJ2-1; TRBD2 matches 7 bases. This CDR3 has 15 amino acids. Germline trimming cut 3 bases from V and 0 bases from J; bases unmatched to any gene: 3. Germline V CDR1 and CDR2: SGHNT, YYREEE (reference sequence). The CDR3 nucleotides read TGTGCCAGCAGCTCCCCGGGGGGCTCCTACAATGAGCAGTTCTTC. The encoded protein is CASSSPGGSYNEQFF.

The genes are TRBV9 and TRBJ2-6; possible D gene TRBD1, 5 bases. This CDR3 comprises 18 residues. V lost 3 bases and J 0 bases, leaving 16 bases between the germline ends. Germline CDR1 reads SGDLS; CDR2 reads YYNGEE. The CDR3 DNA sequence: TGTGCCAGCAGCGGGAGACAGCAATGGTACTCTGGGGCCAACGTCCTGACTTTC. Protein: CASSGRQQWYSGANVLTF.

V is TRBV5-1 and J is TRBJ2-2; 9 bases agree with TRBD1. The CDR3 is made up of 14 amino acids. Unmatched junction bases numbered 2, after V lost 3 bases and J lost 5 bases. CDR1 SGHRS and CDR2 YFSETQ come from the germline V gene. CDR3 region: CASSSGTGTGELFF. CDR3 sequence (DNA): TGCGCCAGCAGCTCCGGGACAGGGACCGGGGAGCTGTTTTTT. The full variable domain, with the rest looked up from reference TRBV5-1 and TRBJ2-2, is KAGVTQTPRYLIKTRGQQVTLSCSPISGHRSVSWYQQTPGQGLQFLFEYFSETQRNKGNFPGRFSGRQFSNSRSEMNVSTLELGDSALYLCASSSGTGTGELFFGEGSRLTVL.

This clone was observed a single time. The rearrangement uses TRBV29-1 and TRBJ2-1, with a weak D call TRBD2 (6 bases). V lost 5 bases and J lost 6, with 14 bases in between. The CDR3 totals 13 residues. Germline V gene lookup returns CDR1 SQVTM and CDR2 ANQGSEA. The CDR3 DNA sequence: TGCAGCGTTTTTCCGGGACTCCCCAATGAGCAGTTCTTC. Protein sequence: CSVFPGLPNEQFF.

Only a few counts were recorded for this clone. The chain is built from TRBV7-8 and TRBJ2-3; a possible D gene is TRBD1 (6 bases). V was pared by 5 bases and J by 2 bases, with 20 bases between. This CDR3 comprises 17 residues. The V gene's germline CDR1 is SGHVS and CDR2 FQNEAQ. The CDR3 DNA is TGTGCCAGCAGCCCCATCACCTCGACAGGCCCCACAGATACGCAGTATTTT. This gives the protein CASSPITSTGPTDTQYF. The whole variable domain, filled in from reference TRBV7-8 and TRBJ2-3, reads GAGVSQSPRYKVAKRGQDVALRCDPISGHVSLFWYQQALGQGPEFLTYFQNEAQLDKSGLPSDRFFAERPEGSVSTLKIQRTQQEDSAVYLCASSPITSTGPTDTQYFGPGTRLTVL.

The CDR3 coding sequence is TGTGCCAGCAGCTTAGTAGGACAACAAACTCCTAACTATGGCTACACCTTC. It specifies CASSLVGQQTPNYGYTF. The rearrangement uses TRBV7-9 and TRBJ1-2; D is possibly TRBD1 (5 bases). The CDR3 sequence is 17 residues long. V lost 1 base and J 0 bases, leaving 15 bases between the germline ends. Per the germline V gene, CDR1 is SEHNR and CDR2 is FQNEAQ (reference sequence).

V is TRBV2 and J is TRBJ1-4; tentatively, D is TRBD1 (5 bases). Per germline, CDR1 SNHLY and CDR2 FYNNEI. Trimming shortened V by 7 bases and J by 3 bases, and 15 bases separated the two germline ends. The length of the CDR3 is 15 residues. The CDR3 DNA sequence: TGTGCCAGCACCGGGCAGGGTTCCCCTAATGAAAAACTGTTTTTT. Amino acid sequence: CASTGQGSPNEKLFF.

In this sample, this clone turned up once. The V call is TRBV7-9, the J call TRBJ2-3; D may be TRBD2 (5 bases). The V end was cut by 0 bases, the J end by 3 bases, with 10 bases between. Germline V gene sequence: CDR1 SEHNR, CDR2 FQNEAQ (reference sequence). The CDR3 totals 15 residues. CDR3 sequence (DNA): TGTGCCAGCAGCTTAGCGGTGGGAGTTACAGATACGCAGTATTTT. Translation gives CASSLAVGVTDTQYF.